A single sample gave rise to the 6 T cell receptor beta chains below, sequenced in a study of early T cells in non-severe SARS-CoV-2 infection. TCRdb recomputed calls from the 5' RACE reads with MiXCR, one row per CDR3 protein. The data contain some 70,000 distinct CDR3 sequences, less than 9.5% of them singletons. Sample: whole blood. The receptors were sampled from an adult who was a healthcare worker with PCR-confirmed SARS-CoV-2 infection or an uninfected control (not recorded which).

Only a few counts were recorded for this clonotype. V and J are TRBV5-1 and TRBJ2-2; the D gene is possibly TRBD1 (5 bases). Trimming left V 2 bases short and J 11 bases short, with 16 bases between. Germline V gene data show CDR1 as SGHRS and CDR2 as YFSETQ. The CDR3 is 14 amino acids. The CDR3: CASSFGIVGAELFF. The CDR3 bases are TGCGCCAGCAGCTTTGGTATAGTAGGGGCAGAGCTGTTTTTT.

The sample holds many counts of this clonotype. V gene TRBV12-3 or TRBV12-4 combines with J gene TRBJ1-5, with unresolved D. The CDR3 is 13 amino acids. V dropped 5 bases and J dropped 7 bases, with 12 bases sitting between them. This CDR3 is CASSLIESQPQHF. In DNA, the CDR3 is TGTGCCAGCAGTCTCATAGAGTCCCAGCCCCAGCATTTT.

This chain uses TRBV20-1 with TRBJ1-1; 7 bases are shared with TRBD1. J lost 5 bases, V lost 7 bases, and 7 bases had no gene match. The CDR3 is made up of 12 amino acids. Per the germline V gene, CDR1 is DFQATT and CDR2 is SNEGSKA (reference sequence). The CDR3 region is CSVGTEKTEAFF. CDR3 sequence (DNA): TGCAGTGTTGGGACAGAGAAGACTGAAGCTTTCTTT.

This sequence joins TRBV30 and TRBJ2-7; TRBD1 is a possible D gene (6 bases). The CDR3 runs 11 residues. From germline, CDR1 is GTSNPN and CDR2 SVGIG (reference sequence). Between the trimmed V and J ends, which lost 0 bases and 6 bases, there was a span of 6 bases. The CDR3 region has the DNA TGTGCCTGGAGTGTAGGGGGCGAGCAGTACTTC. Translated, it gives CAWSVGGEQYF. Full variable domain (remainder filled in from reference TRBV30 and TRBJ2-7): SQTIHQWPATLVQPVGSPLSLECTVEGTSNPNLYWYRQAAGRGLQLLFYSVGIGQISSEVPQNLSASRPQDRQFILSSKKLLLSDSGFYLCAWSVGGEQYFGPGTRLTVT.

This clonotype was counted at least ten times. The J gene is TRBJ2-1, the V gene TRBV9, with D perhaps matching TRBD1 (6 bases). The ends were cut back, 4 bases at V and 5 bases at J, with 16 bases in the middle. CDR1 SGDLS and CDR2 YYNGEE come from the germline V gene. CDR3 size: 15 residues. The CDR3 spells CASSYIAGGHNEQFF. CDR3 in DNA: TGTGCCAGCAGCTATATAGCTGGGGGCCACAATGAGCAGTTCTTC. The full variable domain, rest sourced from reference TRBV9 and TRBJ2-1, is DSGVTQTPKHLITATGQRVTLRCSPRSGDLSVYWYQQSLDQGLQFLIQYYNGEERAKGNILERFSAQQFPDLHSELNLSSLELGDSALYFCASSYIAGGHNEQFFGPGTRLTVL.

V gene TRBV7-2 combines with J gene TRBJ2-1; D is tentatively TRBD1 or TRBD2 (5 bases each). The germline V and J ends were trimmed by 7 bases and 4 bases, with 17 bases remaining between them. The CDR3 has 15 amino acids. Germline V gene data show CDR1 as SGHTA and CDR2 as FQGNSA. The DNA for the CDR3 is TGTGCCAGCACCTCTTACGGGGCAGGATACAATGAGCAGTTCTTC. Its protein product is CASTSYGAGYNEQFF.